This T cell receptor beta chain was sequenced in a study of blood T cell repertoires in COVID-19. The CDR3 totals 16 residues. Germline CDR1 SEHNR, CDR2 FQNEAQ (reference sequence). V dropped 5 bases and J dropped 5 bases, with 19 bases sitting between them. The repertoire was sequenced with immunoSEQ multiplex PCR; TCRdb's copy has only in-frame clones and lacks some. The sample consists of approximately 300,000 clones, approximately 92% of them appearing once. The specimen was PBMCs or T cells enriched from blood (not recorded which). The clonotype originates from a woman in her twenties or thirties who had recovered from COVID-19. The chain combines TRBV7-9 with TRBJ1-5; perhaps TRBD1 as D (5 bases). In DNA form, the CDR3 reads TGTGCCAGCAGCCCTGCGCCGGTGGAGGGGTATCAGCCCCAGCATTTT. Its protein product is CASSPAPVEGYQPQHF.